This T cell receptor beta chain was recovered during a study of tumor-infiltrating lymphocytes in primary liver carcinoma. The CDR3 is 12 amino acids. The germline CDR1 and CDR2 sequences are LNHDA and SQIVND (reference sequence). Turning to this clonotype: A junction boundary mismatches the germline segment, possibly from a read error.

The tissue used was unsorted bulk material of about 19-34 mg. RNA and DNA were co-extracted from it with the AllPrep DNA/RNA mini kit. Surgical resection treated primary liver carcinoma in the patients. Constant-region priming of roughly 490 ng total RNA yielded TCR beta cDNA. ARM-PCR was slightly modified, and three nested multiplex PCR rounds with it gave rise to the TCR beta libraries. Use of TRBV1-TRBV30 forward primers with a C-beta reverse primer characterized the first two PCR rounds, which lasted 10 cycles each. MiXCR was run by TCRdb on the multiplex PCR reads, yielding one entry per CDR3 protein. Here the sample spans some 110,000 distinct CDR3 sequences, roughly 85% being singletons.

The genes are TRBV19 and TRBJ1-5; D remains ambiguous. The TCR originated in a man between 40 and 49 years old with primary liver carcinoma and hepatitis B virus infection. The specimen sequenced was liver tumor tissue from sampling region 3. Subset specified: tumor region T3, left-lateral pole. This CDR3 reads CVSSLPNQPQHF. The CDR3 region has the DNA TGTGTCAGTAGTCTGCCGAATCAGCCCCAGCATTTT.